The next 9 T cell receptor beta chains were all read from a single sample in a study of OX40 agonist ivuxolimab in advanced cancers. The data were produced by immunoSEQ multiplex PCR, yet TCRdb's version contains in-frame clones alone and is incomplete. The data show 75,000 to 100,000 clones, around 86% seen once. Material: CD4+ or CD8+ T cells sorted from blood, obtained in a trial of the OX40 agonist ivuxolimab. These TCRs come from an adult with an advanced solid tumor such as melanoma, head and neck, liver or kidney cancer.

This chain links TRBV6-5 with TRBJ2-2; TRBD2 is a possible D gene (5 bases). CDR3 length: 14 residues. The germline CDR1 and CDR2 sequences are MNHEY and SVGAGI. V lost 4 bases, J lost 4 bases, and 10 bases lay in between. As DNA, the CDR3 is TGTGCCAGCAGTTTACTGGCGGGCACCGGGGAGCTGTTTTTT. Its protein product is CASSLLAGTGELFF.

The chain uses TRBV28 and TRBJ2-2; D is ambiguous. Germline V CDR1 and CDR2: MDHEN, SYDVKM. The V end was cut by 6 bases, the J end by 4 bases, with 6 bases between. This CDR3 comprises 12 residues. The CDR3 DNA follows: TGTGCCAGCAGAGTTGGCACCGGGGAGCTGTTTTTT. This sequence encodes CASRVGTGELFF.

The chain combines TRBV14 with TRBJ2-3; 8 bases are a match to TRBD1. Germline-derived CDR1 and CDR2 are SGHDN and FVKESK. Trimming removed 4 bases from V and 2 bases from J; junction bases left unmatched: 5. The CDR3 covers 15 residues. This chain's CDR3 is CASSLQGAFTDTQYF. In DNA form, the CDR3 reads TGTGCCAGCAGCCTCCAGGGGGCCTTCACAGATACGCAGTATTTT.

The chain joins TRBV28 to TRBJ1-4; TRBD1 is a possible D gene (5 bases). Trimming removed 8 bases from V and 11 bases from J, with 18 bases in between. Germline V CDR1 and CDR2: MDHEN, SYDVKM. The CDR3 has 13 amino acids. The CDR3 protein is CASYSGTEGKLFF. The CDR3 nucleotides are TGTGCCAGCTACTCGGGCACAGAGGGGAAACTGTTTTTT.

Notes on this clone: The junction departs from germline at one end; a sequencing error may be responsible. Other DNA variants within this sample encode the same CDR3. The chain carries TRBV29-1 and TRBJ2-1; D remains unclear. CDR1 is SQVTM, CDR2 ANQGSEA, per germline. The CDR3 covers 13 residues. CDR3 DNA: TGCAGCGGGGGTACGGCGACCTACAATGAACAGTTCTTC. Amino acid sequence: CSGGTATYNEQFF.

This sequence joins TRBV7-4 and TRBJ1-3, with D hard to call. The CDR3 extends over 14 amino acids. V lost 5 bases, J lost 0 bases, and 8 bases lay in between. From germline, CDR1 is SGHVT and CDR2 SQSDAQ. CDR3 sequence: CASSPLNSGNTIYF. CDR3 nucleotides: TGTGCCAGCAGCCCCCTTAACTCTGGAAACACCATATATTTT.

In DNA, the CDR3 is TGTGCCAGTAGGACAACAGGGTGGAATGAGCAGTTCTTC. Its translation: CASRTTGWNEQFF. The rearrangement links TRBV19 to TRBJ2-1; a possible D gene is TRBD1 (6 bases). Germline CDR1 reads LNHDA; CDR2 reads SQIVND (reference sequence). V was pared by 6 bases and J by 7 bases, with 13 bases between. The CDR3 extends over 13 amino acids.

The rearrangement links TRBV28 to TRBJ1-6; no definite D call. The V end lost 6 bases, the J end lost 3 bases, and 12 bases lay between the germline ends. This CDR3 is 15 amino acids long. CDR1 is MDHEN and CDR2 is SYDVKM in the germline V gene. CDR3 residues: CASRFRARYNSPLHF. In DNA form, the CDR3 reads TGTGCCAGCAGATTCCGGGCCCGCTATAATTCACCCCTCCACTTT. The complete variable domain, with remaining parts taken from reference TRBV28 and TRBJ1-6, reads DVKVTQSSRYLVKRTGEKVFLECVQDMDHENMFWYRQDPGLGLRLIYFSYDVKMKEKGDIPEGYSVSREKKERFSLILESASTNQTSMYLCASRFRARYNSPLHFGNGTRLTVT.

This chain links TRBV2 with TRBJ1-2; tentatively, D is TRBD1 (5 bases). Germline V gives CDR1 SNHLY, CDR2 FYNNEI. V lost 8 bases, J lost 11 bases, and 21 bases lay in between. The CDR3 loop spans 13 amino acids. CDR3 sequence: CASVTGRRSAYTF. The CDR3 DNA follows: TGTGCCAGCGTGACGGGACGCCGGAGTGCATACACCTTC. Combining the CDR3 with reference TRBV2 and TRBJ1-2 gives the whole variable domain EPEVTQTPSHQVTQMGQEVILRCVPISNHLYFYWYRQILGQKVEFLVSFYNNEISEKSEIFDDQFSVERPDGSNFTLKIRSTKLEDSAMYFCASVTGRRSAYTFGSGTRLTVV.